This is a list of T cell receptor beta chains from one sample in a study of OX40 agonist ivuxolimab in advanced cancers. Profiled with immunoSEQ multiplex PCR; TCRdb holds only in-frame clones, not every one. The sample lists more than 25,000 clones; 83% were seen once. Specimen: CD4+ or CD8+ T cells sorted from blood, collected in a trial of the OX40 agonist ivuxolimab. Every receptor here comes from an adult with an advanced solid tumor such as melanoma, head and neck, liver or kidney cancer. Each CDR3 is given with its conserved first and last residue. A D gene is named only where the DNA matches it firmly. A row's size may be missing; if present it is once, few, many or a size class.

CDR3: CASSFRGGSGELFF
DNA: TGTGCCAGCAGTTTCAGGGGTGGTAGCGGGGAGCTGTTTTTT
size: -
D: -
V: TRBV27
J: TRBJ2-2

CDR3: CASTYRGELGYGYTF
DNA: TGTGCCAGTACCTATAGAGGGGAACTGGGCTATGGCTACACCTTC
size: -
D: -
V: TRBV19
J: TRBJ1-2

CDR3: CASSPGSINGYTF
DNA: TGCGCCAGCAGTCCGGGTTCTATTAATGGCTACACCTTC
size: once
D: -
V: TRBV10-2
J: TRBJ1-2

CDR3: CASSLDLQYKETPEQETQYF
DNA: TGTGCCAGCAGCTTAGATCTTCAGTACAAGGAGACACCCGAACAAGAGACCCAGTACTTC
size: once
D: -
V: TRBV11-2
J: TRBJ2-5

CDR3: CASSLSTYMNTEAFF
DNA: TGTGCCAGCAGTTTATCGACATATATGAACACTGAAGCTTTCTTT
size: few
D: -
V: TRBV27
J: TRBJ1-1

CDR3: CASSQDRNTGELFF
DNA: TGCGCCAGCAGCCAAGATAGGAACACCGGGGAGCTGTTTTTT
size: -
D: -
V: TRBV4-1
J: TRBJ2-2

CDR3: CASSQVTTGGTEAFF
DNA: TGCGCCAGCAGCCAGGTCACGACAGGGGGCACTGAAGCTTTCTTT
size: once
D: TRBD1
V: TRBV4-1
J: TRBJ1-1

CDR3: CASKIDPGSTDTQYF
DNA: TGTGCCAGCAAAATAGACCCGGGGAGCACAGATACGCAGTATTTT
size: few
D: -
V: TRBV6-5
J: TRBJ2-3

CDR3: CASSGRGETTDTQYF
DNA: TGTGCCAGCAGCGGGAGAGGGGAAACGACAGATACGCAGTATTTT
size: few
D: -
V: TRBV5-6
J: TRBJ2-3

CDR3: CASSTGDEGQGHGYTF
DNA: TGTGCCAGTAGTACCGGGGACGAGGGACAGGGGCATGGCTACACCTTC
size: -
D: TRBD1
V: TRBV19
J: TRBJ1-2

CDR3: CASSPAGWDYEQYF
DNA: TGTGCCAGCAGTCCAGCCGGTTGGGACTACGAGCAGTACTTC
size: medium-sized
D: -
V: TRBV6-5
J: TRBJ2-7

CDR3: CASSEGTNLYNEQFF
DNA: TGTGCCAGCAGTGAAGGGACTAACCTCTACAATGAGCAGTTCTTC
size: -
D: -
V: TRBV6-1
J: TRBJ2-1

CDR3: CASRLTGIDYNSPLHF
DNA: TGCGCCAGCAGGCTGACAGGCATTGACTATAATTCACCCCTCCACTTT
size: -
D: -
V: TRBV10-2
J: TRBJ1-6

CDR3: CASSHNRDGYNSPLHF
DNA: TGTGCCAGCAGCCACAACCGGGACGGCTATAATTCACCCCTCCACTTT
size: -
D: -
V: TRBV4-2
J: TRBJ1-6

CDR3: CASSHPLAGVQQETQYF
DNA: TGTGCCAGCAGCCATCCTCTAGCGGGGGTTCAACAAGAGACCCAGTACTTC
size: -
D: TRBD2
V: TRBV4-2
J: TRBJ2-5

CDR3: CASSQRQGAGETQYF
DNA: TGCGCCAGCAGCCAAAGACAGGGGGCCGGAGAGACCCAGTACTTC
size: -
D: TRBD1
V: TRBV4-1
J: TRBJ2-5

CDR3: CASSMGDTEAFF
DNA: TGTGCCAGTAGTATGGGAGACACTGAAGCTTTCTTT
size: -
D: -
V: TRBV19
J: TRBJ1-1

CDR3: CASSLVLGRRYTF
DNA: TGTGCCAGCAGTTTGGTCCTTGGTCGTCGGTACACCTTC
size: -
D: -
V: TRBV27
J: TRBJ1-2

CDR3: CASSDLAGNYNEQFF
DNA: TGCGCCAGCAGTGACTTAGCGGGGAACTACAATGAGCAGTTCTTC
size: -
D: TRBD2
V: TRBV10-1
J: TRBJ2-1

CDR3: CASSPRTSGGPRPDQETQYF
DNA: TGTGCCAGCAGCCCCCGGACTAGCGGGGGGCCCCGTCCAGACCAAGAGACCCAGTACTTC
size: -
D: TRBD2
V: TRBV7-6
J: TRBJ2-5

CDR3: CASSPASSGNTIYF
DNA: TGTGCCAGCTCCCCCGCGAGTTCTGGAAACACCATATATTTT
size: once
D: -
V: TRBV18
J: TRBJ1-3

CDR3: CAIRAQGRQETQYF
DNA: TGTGCCATCAGAGCCCAGGGCCGACAAGAGACCCAGTACTTC
size: -
D: -
V: TRBV10-3
J: TRBJ2-5

CDR3: CASSYSEGTGELFF
DNA: TGTGCCAGCAGTTACTCGGAAGGGACCGGGGAGCTGTTTTTT
size: -
D: -
V: TRBV6-5
J: TRBJ2-2

CDR3: CASSAGGFRNEQFF
DNA: TGTGCCAGCAGTGCGGGGGGCTTTCGCAATGAGCAGTTCTTC
size: few
D: -
V: TRBV6-1
J: TRBJ2-1

CDR3: CASSPHRGTSYEQYF
DNA: TGTGCCAGCAGCCCCCACAGGGGGACTTCCTACGAGCAGTACTTC
size: -
D: TRBD1
V: TRBV7-9
J: TRBJ2-7

CDR3: CAISDPNRAGEQYF
DNA: TGTGCCATCAGTGACCCGAACAGGGCCGGCGAGCAGTACTTC
size: -
D: -
V: TRBV10-3
J: TRBJ2-7

CDR3: CASSFPPGDRDNYGYTF
DNA: TGTGCCAGCAGCTTCCCGCCGGGGGACAGGGATAACTATGGCTACACCTTC
size: -
D: TRBD1
V: TRBV7-9
J: TRBJ1-2

CDR3: CASSTEGDRQSFGTGELFF
DNA: TGCGCCAGCAGCACAGAGGGAGACAGGCAAAGTTTTGGCACCGGGGAGCTGTTTTTT
size: once
D: -
V: TRBV5-1
J: TRBJ2-2

CDR3: CASSYGSGGQPQHF
DNA: TGTGCCAGCAGTTACGGTTCAGGTGGTCAGCCCCAGCATTTT
size: -
D: -
V: TRBV6-5
J: TRBJ1-5

CDR3: CASSLIGPTGELFF
DNA: TGTGCCAGCAGCCTCATAGGCCCCACCGGGGAGCTGTTTTTT
size: -
D: -
V: TRBV7-9
J: TRBJ2-2

CDR3: CASSPDNYGYTF
DNA: TGTGCCAGTAGTCCCGACAACTATGGCTACACCTTC
size: -
D: -
V: TRBV19
J: TRBJ1-2